Following are 18 T cell receptor beta chains from one sample sequenced in a study of cytomegalovirus exposure and HLA in healthy donors (dated by TCRdb to between 2016 and 2019). The library came from the immunoSEQ multiplex PCR assay. The multiplex PCR relied on a mix of 60 forward primers for TCR Vbeta segments and 13 reverse primers for TCR Jbeta segments. TCRdb took this table from immuneACCESS and kept in-frame rearrangements with V and J called. Such tables lack part of the clones; where checked against another copy, unresolved V genes explain under half of the gap, and the rest is unexplained. Across this sample there are 150,000 or so clones, with around 84% seen only once. The ten largest clones capture 7.5% to 9% of the sample. The sample taken for sequencing was PBMCs. Source of these receptors: a male donor in good health and CMV-seropositive.

The V and J genes are TRBV4-3 and TRBJ2-1; 9 bases line up with TRBD2. In germline, CDR1 is LGHNA, CDR2 YSLEER. V gave up 1 base and J gave up 8 bases; unmatched junction bases: 15. This CDR3 contains 18 residues. CDR3 in DNA: TGCGCCAGCAGCCAAGTTTTTCGGCTAGCGGGGATTTTGGATGAGCAGTTCTTC. This translates into CASSQVFRLAGILDEQFF.

The genes are TRBV7-2 and TRBJ2-7, with D perhaps TRBD2 (5 bases). V lost 5 bases and J lost 0, with 11 bases in between. Germline V gives CDR1 SGHTA, CDR2 FQGNSA. This CDR3 contains 14 residues. Here the CDR3 reads CASSTDYFSYEQYF. The DNA of the CDR3 is TGTGCCAGCAGCACTGACTATTTCTCCTACGAGCAGTACTTC.

This clone has just one count. This chain connects TRBV18 to TRBJ1-3; possibly TRBD1 for D (5 bases). Trimming removed 2 bases at V and 0 bases at J, with 14 bases between. The CDR3 has 17 residues. Germline assignment: CDR1 KGHSH and CDR2 LQKENI. Here the CDR3 reads CASSPATGDLSGNTIYF. CDR3 nucleotides: TGTGCCAGCTCACCAGCTACGGGGGATCTCTCTGGAAACACCATATATTTT.

This clone has just a few counts. V and J are TRBV19 and TRBJ2-7, with 8 positions matching TRBD2. CDR3 length equals 16 residues. Germline-derived CDR1 and CDR2 are LNHDA and SQIVND (reference sequence). The V gene end was trimmed by 7 bases and the J gene end by 5 bases; junction bases not matched to a gene: 16. The CDR3 DNA reads TGTGCCAGTACCGCTTCGGCGGGGGGCGCGTCCCACGAGCAGTACTTC. Protein product: CASTASAGGASHEQYF.

The V and J genes are TRBV4-1 and TRBJ1-1; 11 bases align to TRBD1. Germline CDR1 reads MGHRA; CDR2 reads YSYEKL. The V segment lost 0 bases and the J segment 2 bases; nucleotides outside the gene matches: 5. There are 17 residues in the CDR3. CDR3 sequence: CASSQDGTGGFNTEAFF. The CDR3 DNA reads as TGCGCCAGCAGCCAAGACGGGACAGGGGGATTTAACACTGAAGCTTTCTTT.

This clone appeared a single time. The chain links TRBV7-9 to TRBJ1-1; no firm D call. Trimming took 0 bases from V and 5 from J, leaving 7 bases between them. The CDR3 runs to 13 residues. CDR1 is SEHNR and CDR2 is FQNEAQ in the germline V gene (reference sequence). This chain's CDR3 is CASSLALRTEAFF. The DNA for the CDR3 is TGTGCCAGCAGCTTAGCCCTGAGGACTGAAGCTTTCTTT. Combining the CDR3 with reference TRBV7-9 and TRBJ1-1 gives the whole variable domain DTGVSQNPRHKITKRGQNVTFRCDPISEHNRLYWYRQTLGQGPEFLTYFQNEAQLEKSRLLSDRFSAERPKGSFSTLEIQRTEQGDSAMYLCASSLALRTEAFFGQGTRLTVV.

V and J are TRBV4-3 and TRBJ2-3; D ambiguous. The V and J ends lost 0 bases and 3 bases respectively, with 10 bases between them. CDR1 and CDR2 from the germline V gene are LGHNA and YSLEER. The CDR3 length is 15 residues. Written as DNA, the CDR3 is TGCGCCAGCAGCCAAGATCGGATAGCAACAGATACGCAGTATTTT. Amino acids: CASSQDRIATDTQYF.

The V and J genes are TRBV7-9 and TRBJ2-1; D unclear. CDR3 length equals 13 residues. Germline values: CDR1 SEHNR, CDR2 FQNEAQ (reference sequence). Trimming removed 1 base from V and 10 bases from J, with 11 bases in between. CDR3 nucleotides: TGTGCCAGCAGCTTAGTTGTCGCCGCGGAGCAGTTCTTC. Translating it yields CASSLVVAAEQFF. Full variable domain (remainder filled in from reference TRBV7-9 and TRBJ2-1): DTGVSQNPRHKITKRGQNVTFRCDPISEHNRLYWYRQTLGQGPEFLTYFQNEAQLEKSRLLSDRFSAERPKGSFSTLEIQRTEQGDSAMYLCASSLVVAAEQFFGPGTRLTVL.

V and J are TRBV11-2 and TRBJ2-7; 8 bases match TRBD1. The CDR3 contains 15 residues. V lost 2 bases to trimming and J lost 2 bases; unmatched junction nucleotides: 5. The germline gives CDR1 SGHAT, CDR2 FQNNGV. CDR3 amino acids: CASSLLDREAYEQYF. CDR3 in DNA: TGTGCCAGCAGCTTACTGGACAGGGAGGCCTACGAGCAGTACTTC.

V and J are TRBV5-5 and TRBJ1-5; TRBD1 might be the D (6 bases). This CDR3 has 18 residues. The V end lost 0 bases, the J end lost 1 base, and 17 bases lay between the germline ends. Germline V gene lookup returns CDR1 SGHKS and CDR2 YYEKEE (reference sequence). The CDR3, as DNA: TGTGCCAGCAGCTTGGCGGTTCGCGGGGGGGCAAGCAATCAGCCCCAGCATTTT. As protein: CASSLAVRGGASNQPQHF.

The table lists this clone with a count of one. The rearrangement uses TRBV5-1 and TRBJ2-7, with 7 bases matching TRBD2. The CDR3 length is 15 residues. V trimming: 0 bases; J trimming: 3 bases; junction bases outside the gene matches: 6. Per germline, CDR1 SGHRS and CDR2 YFSETQ. The CDR3 region has the DNA TGCGCCAGCAGCTTGGGGCCGGGGGGACGCTACGAGCAGTACTTC. Translated: CASSLGPGGRYEQYF. Filled out from reference TRBV5-1 and TRBJ2-7, the complete variable domain reads KAGVTQTPRYLIKTRGQQVTLSCSPISGHRSVSWYQQTPGQGLQFLFEYFSETQRNKGNFPGRFSGRQFSNSRSEMNVSTLELGDSALYLCASSLGPGGRYEQYFGPGTRLTVT.

Here the CDR3 reads CATSRDLNGGADEQFF. As DNA, the CDR3 is TGTGCCACCAGCAGAGATCTGAACGGGGGGGCTGATGAGCAGTTCTTC. The gene calls are TRBV15 and TRBJ2-1; 8 bases align to TRBD2. Losses at the gene ends were 0 bases for V and 8 bases for J; bases not matched to a gene: 9. CDR3 length equals 16 residues. The germline V gene encodes CDR1 LNHNV and CDR2 YYDKDF (reference sequence).

The chain is built from TRBV6-5 and TRBJ1-3; D might be TRBD1 (6 bases). Trimming shortened V by 4 bases and J by 0 bases, and 10 bases separated the two germline ends. The length of the CDR3 is 15 residues. Germline loops: CDR1 MNHEY, CDR2 SVGAGI. The CDR3 DNA sequence: TGTGCCAGCAGTTCAGCAGGGGACTCTGGAAACACCATATATTTT. Protein sequence: CASSSAGDSGNTIYF.

The chain links TRBV6-5 to TRBJ1-2, with 7 bases identical to TRBD1. The V gene's germline CDR1 is MNHEY and CDR2 SVGAGI. The CDR3 is 13 amino acids. The V segment lost 8 bases and the J segment 4 bases; nucleotides outside the gene matches: 7. In DNA form, the CDR3 reads TGTGCCAGCCGGGACAGAGGTGCCTATGGCTACACCTTC. Translation gives CASRDRGAYGYTF.

J is TRBJ2-4 and V is TRBV4-3, with D tentatively TRBD1 (5 bases). Germline V gene sequence: CDR1 LGHNA, CDR2 YSLEER. CDR3 length: 14 amino acids. V lost 0 bases, J lost 8 bases, and 11 bases lay in between. This CDR3 is CASSQEAGWDIQYF. CDR3 DNA: TGCGCCAGCAGCCAAGAGGCAGGGTGGGACATTCAGTACTTC.

The J gene is TRBJ2-7, the V gene TRBV5-8; 8 nucleotides align to TRBD1. The CDR3 is 15 residues long. Germline V gene lookup returns CDR1 SGHTS and CDR2 YDEGEE. V was clipped by 3 bases and J by 4 bases; unmatched bases: 9. This CDR3 reads CASSWGAGGKYEQYF. Written as DNA, the CDR3 is TGTGCCAGCAGCTGGGGGGCAGGGGGCAAATACGAGCAGTACTTC.

This sequence joins TRBV10-3 and TRBJ2-7, with 9 bases lining up with TRBD1. Germline V gives CDR1 ENHRY, CDR2 SYGVKD. After removal of 5 bases from V and 2 bases from J, the junction contained 4 bases not matched to a gene. The CDR3 runs to 14 residues. DNA for the CDR3: TGTGCCATCAGTCCCGGGACAGGGACCTACGAGCAGTACTTC. Amino acids: CAISPGTGTYEQYF.

The chain combines TRBV6-1 with TRBJ1-4; 9 bases are a match to TRBD1. This CDR3 is built from 14 residues. The junction had 9 bases not matched to a gene; V was cut back by 9 bases and J by 7 bases. CDR1 MNHNS and CDR2 SASEGT come from the germline V gene. CDR3 sequence (DNA): TGTGCCAGACCTTTGACAGGGGGGGGTGAAAAACTGTTTTTT. This encodes CARPLTGGGEKLFF.